This TCR beta chain came from a study of vaccination effects on CD4 cells after COVID-19. Peptide-pool stimulation followed by sequencing identified expanded antigen-specific CD4+ clonotypes in the ViraFEST assay. A 10-day culture period preceded the isolation of CD4+ T cells. Vaccine administered to participants consisted of two doses of either BNT162b2 or mRNA-1273. A note on this clone: Its antigen is undetermined.

Produced via immunoSEQ multiplex PCR; TCRdb's table is partial and in-frame only. The table lists more than 20,000 clones, nearly 80% of them singletons, with roughly 6.5% in the top ten. CDR1 and CDR2 from the germline V gene are MDHEN and SYDVKM. This CDR3 is 13 amino acids long. Trimming shortened V by 4 bases and J by 3 bases, and 9 bases separated the two germline ends. The rearrangement links TRBV28 to TRBJ1-2, with D tentatively TRBD1 (5 bases). This clonotype originated in a human donor who received a COVID-19 vaccine. Some clones in this sample may be carry-over from other donors' samples. Sequencing used CD4+ T cells from PBMCs cultured with SARS-CoV-2 spike peptides, obtained after COVID-19 vaccination. CDR3 bases: TGTGCCAGCAGTTCGGAAGGGGACTATGGCTACACCTTC. This sequence encodes CASSSEGDYGYTF.